The 18 T cell receptor beta chains below were found in one sample sequenced in a study of patients and donors after allogeneic stem cell transplantation. A single record per CDR3 protein comes from TCRdb applying MiXCR to the RT-PCR reads. The table lists over 130,000 distinct CDR3 sequences, approximately 37% of them singletons. The sample consisted of blood, either unsorted or a sorted T cell fraction (not recorded which). These receptors were obtained from a human donor who was either an allogeneic HSCT recipient or a stem cell or donor lymphocyte infusion donor (not recorded which). It is not recorded whose cells these are; they may come from a transplant donor.

In its sample, this clonotype was seen a few times. The V gene is TRBV12-3 or TRBV12-4, the J gene TRBJ2-5; D gene uncertain. CDR3 size: 12 residues. V was cut by 5 bases and J by 5 bases, with 9 bases left in between. The CDR3 protein is CASSVRWETQYF. Here the CDR3 DNA reads TGTGCCAGCAGTGTGAGGTGGGAGACCCAGTACTTC.

This clonotype has a handful of counts. The chain recombines TRBV6-2 or TRBV6-3 with TRBJ1-1, with 7 nucleotides matching TRBD1. The CDR3 is 14 amino acids. Per germline, CDR1 MNHEY and CDR2 SVGEGT. Trimming took 6 bases from V and 4 from J; bases not matched to a gene: 8. The CDR3 sequence: CASSRDRAGTEAFF. For the CDR3, the DNA is TGTGCCAGCAGCCGCGACAGGGCGGGCACTGAAGCTTTCTTT.

The V call is TRBV27, the J call TRBJ2-7; D not resolved. V lost 5 bases, J lost 4 bases, and 15 bases lay in between. Germline V gene data show CDR1 as MNHEY and CDR2 as SMNVEV (reference sequence). This CDR3 comprises 14 residues. The CDR3 spells CASSPRPDSYEQYV. CDR3 DNA: TGTGCCAGCAGTCCCCGGCCCGACTCGTACGAGCAGTACGTC.

The CDR3 sequence is CASSEFLITGGHYGYTF. The CDR3 DNA is TGTGCCAGCAGTGAATTTTTAATAACAGGGGGTCACTATGGCTACACCTTC. The chain combines TRBV25-1 with TRBJ1-2; 8 bases map to TRBD1. Germline V lookup: CDR1 MGHDK, CDR2 SYGVNS. This CDR3 region has 17 residues. J was trimmed by 3 bases and V by 1 base; bases with no gene match: 10.

This clonotype was seen only a few times. The rearrangement uses TRBV6-2 or TRBV6-3 and TRBJ2-3; D tentatively reads TRBD1 or TRBD2 (5 bases each). Germline CDR1 MNHEY, CDR2 SVGEGT. This CDR3 has 16 amino acids. V lost 3 bases to trimming and J lost 2 bases, with 15 bases between them. The CDR3 nucleotides are TGTGCCAGCAGTTATCGTCTGGGGGACCCCACAGATACGCAGTATTTT. It translates to CASSYRLGDPTDTQYF.

In this sample, this clonotype turned up a few times. The chain combines TRBV28 with TRBJ2-2; unclear D gene. V was cut by 5 bases and J by 5 bases, with 18 bases left in between. CDR3 size: 16 residues. Germline values: CDR1 MDHEN, CDR2 SYDVKM. The CDR3 protein is CASSNRSVPRTGELFF. DNA for the CDR3: TGTGCCAGCAGTAACCGCAGCGTACCGAGGACCGGGGAGCTGTTTTTT.

V gene TRBV7-3 combines with J gene TRBJ1-1, with D possibly being TRBD1 (6 bases). Germline CDR1 reads SGHTA; CDR2 reads FQGTGA. Trimming left V 5 bases short and J 7 bases short, with 20 bases between. This CDR3 region has 15 residues. The CDR3 spells CASSRTRAGTSEAFF. The CDR3 DNA reads TGTGCCAGCAGCCGGACTCGTGCCGGGACAAGTGAAGCTTTCTTT.

This clonotype was seen a handful of times. V is TRBV12-3 or TRBV12-4 and J is TRBJ1-1; D remains ambiguous. CDR3 length: 13 amino acids. Trimming stripped 5 bases from V and 10 bases from J, with 17 bases between. DNA of the CDR3: TGTGCCAGCAGTGCTGGACCGACCCTCGGAGCTTTCTTT. This codes for CASSAGPTLGAFF.

The V call is TRBV4-3, the J call TRBJ1-1, with TRBD1 identical over 8 bases. The ends lost 4 bases at V and 0 bases at J; junction bases unmatched: 7. Germline V gives CDR1 LGHNA, CDR2 YSLEER. The CDR3 covers 16 residues. The chain's CDR3 is CASSLGQGRVNTEAFF. In DNA, the CDR3 is TGCGCCAGCAGCCTTGGACAGGGCCGGGTGAACACTGAAGCTTTCTTT.

This clonotype was picked up a small number of times. The rearrangement joins TRBV29-1 to TRBJ1-5; unclear D gene. Trimming removed 5 bases at V and 0 bases at J, with 14 bases between. CDR3 length equals 15 residues. Germline loops: CDR1 SQVTM, CDR2 ANQGSEA. DNA for the CDR3: TGCAGCGTTATCGAGACCGACGATAGCAATCAGCCCCAGCATTTT. The encoded protein is CSVIETDDSNQPQHF. Supplemented by reference TRBV29-1 and TRBJ1-5, the full variable domain reads SAVISQKPSRDICQRGTSLTIQCQVDSQVTMMFWYRQQPGQSLTLIATANQGSEATYESGFVIDKFPISRPNLTFSTLTVSNMSPEDSSIYLCSVIETDDSNQPQHFGDGTRLSIL.

The V and J genes are TRBV9 and TRBJ1-4; no definite D call. Germline CDR1 is SGDLS and CDR2 is YYNGEE. V was cut by 4 bases and J by 2 bases, with 9 bases left in between. The CDR3 runs 14 residues. This CDR3 reads CASSPTGTNEKLFF. CDR3 sequence (DNA): TGTGCCAGCAGCCCGACTGGGACTAATGAAAAACTGTTTTTT. Drawing the rest from reference TRBV9 and TRBJ1-4, the complete variable domain is DSGVTQTPKHLITATGQRVTLRCSPRSGDLSVYWYQQSLDQGLQFLIQYYNGEERAKGNILERFSAQQFPDLHSELNLSSLELGDSALYFCASSPTGTNEKLFFGSGTQLSVL.

The chain joins TRBV5-1 to TRBJ2-1; no clear D gene. In germline, CDR1 is SGHRS, CDR2 YFSETQ. This CDR3 region has 15 residues. The V end was cut by 0 bases, the J end by 6 bases, with 13 bases between. The chain's CDR3 is CASSLERKVGNEQFF. CDR3 nucleotides: TGCGCCAGCAGCTTGGAGCGTAAGGTTGGCAATGAGCAGTTCTTC.

The chain links TRBV2 to TRBJ1-2; perhaps TRBD1 as D (5 bases). Trimming pared 2 bases from V and 3 bases from J, leaving 16 bases between. Germline-derived CDR1 and CDR2 are SNHLY and FYNNEI. The CDR3 extends over 16 amino acids. The CDR3: CASSETQAGRYYGYTF. As DNA, the CDR3 is TGTGCCAGCAGTGAAACCCAAGCAGGGAGGTACTATGGCTACACCTTC.

The gene calls are TRBV12-3 or TRBV12-4 and TRBJ1-1, with a possible D match to TRBD1 (6 bases). There are 13 residues in the CDR3. Trimming shortened V by 6 bases and J by 4 bases, and 12 bases separated the two germline ends. The CDR3 is CASRDTGFTEAFF. DNA for the CDR3: TGTGCCAGCAGAGACACAGGGTTCACTGAAGCTTTCTTT.

J is TRBJ2-5 and V is TRBV6-2 or TRBV6-3; D remains unclear. Per the germline V gene, CDR1 is MNHEY and CDR2 is SVGEGT. The CDR3 contains 13 residues. V was cut by 7 bases and J by 4 bases, with 13 bases left in between. CDR3 in amino acids: CASTTEGRETQYF. The CDR3 DNA reads TGTGCCAGCACTACAGAAGGCCGAGAGACCCAGTACTTC.

This clonotype was found a few times. This chain uses TRBV29-1 with TRBJ1-1; the D gene is possibly TRBD1 (6 bases). V dropped 4 bases and J dropped 4 bases, with 10 bases sitting between them. Germline CDR1 is SQVTM and CDR2 is ANQGSEA. The CDR3 is made up of 12 amino acids. In DNA form, the CDR3 reads TGCAGCGTTGGACAGGAAGGCACTGAAGCTTTCTTT. This sequence encodes CSVGQEGTEAFF.

Here the CDR3 reads CASSWDRGETQYF. The CDR3 DNA reads TGTGCCAGCAGCTGGGACCGGGGGGAGACCCAGTACTTC. The chain is built from TRBV7-8 and TRBJ2-5; TRBD2 is a possible D gene (6 bases). There are 13 residues in the CDR3. CDR1 SGHVS and CDR2 FQNEAQ come from the germline V gene. The germline V and J ends were trimmed by 4 bases and 5 bases, with 11 bases remaining between them.

The V gene is TRBV7-2, the J gene TRBJ2-5, with D perhaps matching TRBD2 (6 bases). Germline V gene data show CDR1 as SGHTA and CDR2 as FQGNSA. There are 14 residues in the CDR3. Between the trimmed V and J ends, which lost 5 bases and 2 bases, there was a span of 12 bases. CDR3 protein: CASSLRGFQETQYF. CDR3 nucleotide sequence: TGTGCCAGCAGCCTCCGGGGGTTTCAAGAGACCCAGTACTTC.